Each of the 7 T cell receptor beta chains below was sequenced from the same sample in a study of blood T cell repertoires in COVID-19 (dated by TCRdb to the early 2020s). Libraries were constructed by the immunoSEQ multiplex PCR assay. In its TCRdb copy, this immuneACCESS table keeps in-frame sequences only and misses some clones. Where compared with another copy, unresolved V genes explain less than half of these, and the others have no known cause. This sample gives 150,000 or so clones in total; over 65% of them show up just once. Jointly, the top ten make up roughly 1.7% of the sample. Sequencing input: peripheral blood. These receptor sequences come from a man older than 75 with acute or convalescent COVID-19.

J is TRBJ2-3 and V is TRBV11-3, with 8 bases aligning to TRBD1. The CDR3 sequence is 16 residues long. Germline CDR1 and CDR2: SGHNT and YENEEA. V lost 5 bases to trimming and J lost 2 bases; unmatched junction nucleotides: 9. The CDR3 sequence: CASSPGRGPTTDTQYF. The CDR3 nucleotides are TGTGCCAGCAGCCCAGGCAGGGGGCCCACCACAGATACGCAGTATTTT.

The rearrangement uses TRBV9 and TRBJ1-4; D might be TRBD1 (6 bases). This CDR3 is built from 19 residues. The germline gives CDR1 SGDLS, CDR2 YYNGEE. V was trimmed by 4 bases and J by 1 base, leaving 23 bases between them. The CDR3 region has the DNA TGTGCCAGCAGCTCATCAGGGGACATACGAATAGGAACTAATGAAAAACTGTTTTTT. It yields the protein CASSSSGDIRIGTNEKLFF.

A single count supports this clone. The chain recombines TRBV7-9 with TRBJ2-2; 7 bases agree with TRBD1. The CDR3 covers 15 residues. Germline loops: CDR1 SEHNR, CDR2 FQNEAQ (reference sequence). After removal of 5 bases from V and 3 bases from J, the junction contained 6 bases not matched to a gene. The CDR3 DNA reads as TGTGCCAGCAGCCTCCGGGACAGTTACACCGGGGAGCTGTTTTTT. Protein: CASSLRDSYTGELFF. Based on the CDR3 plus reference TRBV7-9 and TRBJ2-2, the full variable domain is DTGVSQNPRHKITKRGQNVTFRCDPISEHNRLYWYRQTLGQGPEFLTYFQNEAQLEKSRLLSDRFSAERPKGSFSTLEIQRTEQGDSAMYLCASSLRDSYTGELFFGEGSRLTVL.

CDR3: CASSPEGLTYEQYF. In DNA, the CDR3 is TGCGCCAGCAGCCCCGAAGGACTTACCTACGAGCAGTACTTC. J is TRBJ2-7 and V is TRBV5-1; D might be TRBD2 (5 bases). The V and J ends lost 4 bases and 2 bases respectively, with 13 bases between them. Germline values: CDR1 SGHRS, CDR2 YFSETQ. The CDR3 is 14 residues long.

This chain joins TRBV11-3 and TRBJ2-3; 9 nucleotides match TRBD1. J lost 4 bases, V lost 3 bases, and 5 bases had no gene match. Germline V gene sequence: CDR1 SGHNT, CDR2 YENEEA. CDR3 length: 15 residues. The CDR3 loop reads CASSLRQGGADTQYF. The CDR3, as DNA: TGTGCCAGCAGCTTGCGACAGGGGGGCGCAGATACGCAGTATTTT.

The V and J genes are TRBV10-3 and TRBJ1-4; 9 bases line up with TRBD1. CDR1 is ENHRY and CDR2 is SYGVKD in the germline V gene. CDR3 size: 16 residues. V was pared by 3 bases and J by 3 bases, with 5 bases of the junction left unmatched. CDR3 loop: CAISDRTGGSNEKLFF. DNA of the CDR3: TGTGCCATCAGTGATAGAACAGGGGGCTCTAATGAAAAACTGTTTTTT.

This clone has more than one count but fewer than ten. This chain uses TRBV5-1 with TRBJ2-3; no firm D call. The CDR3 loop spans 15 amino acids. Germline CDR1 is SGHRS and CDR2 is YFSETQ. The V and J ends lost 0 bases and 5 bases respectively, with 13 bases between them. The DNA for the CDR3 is TGCGCCAGCAGCTTGGGGCGGTTCGATCAAGATACGCAGTATTTT. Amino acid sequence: CASSLGRFDQDTQYF.